The rows below give T cell receptor beta chains drawn from one sample of a study of T-cell reconstitution after alpha-beta-depleted transplantation in children. TCRdb redid the calling of the PCR reads with MiXCR, one entry per CDR3 protein. The sample lists 350,000 to 400,000 distinct CDR3 sequences, 10% to 15% occurring once. The sample here was PBMCs, taken from the stem cell graft. The receptors were gathered from a human donor who donated a stem cell graft to a child with Fanconi anemia. Each CDR3 is given with its conserved first and last residue. Size values are once, few and many counts, or a class for expanded clones, and some rows have none.

V	J	size	CDR3
TRBV7-3	TRBJ2-1	NA	CASSARPYNEQFF
TRBV25-1	TRBJ1-2	few	CASSELVGGYTF
TRBV3-1	TRBJ2-5	NA	CASSQSRVRETQYF
TRBV5-6	TRBJ1-1	NA	CASSFNTENTEAFF
TRBV29-1	TRBJ2-1	NA	CSVALGYNEQFF
TRBV5-6	TRBJ1-2	few	CASSLWATGPINGYTF
TRBV5-5	TRBJ1-1	few	CASSLEGANTEAFF
TRBV11-2	TRBJ2-7	few	CASSLGGRHEQYF
TRBV2	TRBJ2-1	NA	CASSAIQGWEQFF
TRBV3-1	TRBJ2-5	NA	CASSQDFDSGSQETQYF
TRBV27	TRBJ1-1	few	CASSFMGPRASGSTEAFF
TRBV29-1	TRBJ2-7	few	CSVKRQADSYEQYF
TRBV29-1	TRBJ2-5	many	CSVEDPGQETQYF
TRBV5-1	TRBJ1-1	many	CASSRGLENTEAFF
TRBV27	TRBJ2-3	few	CASSFGHGQNTQYF
TRBV4-3	TRBJ2-3	NA	CASSPRTPEDTQYF
TRBV7-8	TRBJ2-2	NA	CASSPRGSGGAGELFF
TRBV12-3/TRBV12-4	TRBJ2-3	NA	CASSQGTSGGADTQYF
TRBV28	TRBJ2-5	NA	CASLGGSETQYF
TRBV6-1	TRBJ2-2	few	CASRRDGLNTGELFF
TRBV5-1	TRBJ2-7	once	CASSSDRGWDEQYF
TRBV7-2	TRBJ1-5	NA	CASSSFGGRQPQHF
TRBV2	TRBJ2-2	many	CASRPGELFF
TRBV29-1	TRBJ2-5	many	CSVLFETQYF
TRBV5-4	TRBJ2-4	NA	CASSLGDYDIQYF
TRBV7-2	TRBJ2-3	NA	CASSLVPAGGTDTQYF